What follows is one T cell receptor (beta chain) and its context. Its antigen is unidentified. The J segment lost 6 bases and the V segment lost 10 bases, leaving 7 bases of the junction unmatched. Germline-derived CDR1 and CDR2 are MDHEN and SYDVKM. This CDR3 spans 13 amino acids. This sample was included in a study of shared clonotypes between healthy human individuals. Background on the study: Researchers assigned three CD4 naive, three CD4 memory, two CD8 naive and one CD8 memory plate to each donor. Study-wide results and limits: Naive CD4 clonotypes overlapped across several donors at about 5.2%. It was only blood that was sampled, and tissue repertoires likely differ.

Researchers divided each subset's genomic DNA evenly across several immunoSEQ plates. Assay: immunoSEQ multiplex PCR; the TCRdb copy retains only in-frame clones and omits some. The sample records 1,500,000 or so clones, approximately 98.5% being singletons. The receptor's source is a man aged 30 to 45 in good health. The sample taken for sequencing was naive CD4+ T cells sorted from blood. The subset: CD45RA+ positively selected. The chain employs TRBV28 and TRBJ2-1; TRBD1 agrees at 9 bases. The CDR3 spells CATTGGAANEQFF. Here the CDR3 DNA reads TGTGCCACAACAGGGGGCGCAGCCAATGAGCAGTTCTTC. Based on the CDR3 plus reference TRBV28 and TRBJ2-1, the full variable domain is DVKVTQSSRYLVKRTGEKVFLECVQDMDHENMFWYRQDPGLGLRLIYFSYDVKMKEKGDIPEGYSVSREKKERFSLILESASTNQTSMYLCATTGGAANEQFFGPGTRLTVL.